Here is one TCR beta chain with its context. Clones were read by immunoSEQ multiplex PCR, and TCRdb kept only the in-frame ones, dropping some. This repertoire shows tens of thousands of clones, roughly three quarters found once; its top ten account for 3.2%. This entry comes from a study of blood T cell repertoires in COVID-19. The sample consisted of peripheral blood. The receptor's source is a man between 60 and 75 years old with acute or convalescent COVID-19.

The CDR3 coding sequence is TGTGCCAGCGGGGAGGACACCGGCTATCAGCCCCAGCATTTT. Amino acid sequence: CASGEDTGYQPQHF. V usage is TRBV7-6 and J usage is TRBJ1-5; a possible D gene is TRBD1 (5 bases). The CDR3 is 14 residues long. V was clipped by 8 bases and J by 5 bases, with 16 bases between them. Germline loops: CDR1 SGHVS, CDR2 FNYEAQ.